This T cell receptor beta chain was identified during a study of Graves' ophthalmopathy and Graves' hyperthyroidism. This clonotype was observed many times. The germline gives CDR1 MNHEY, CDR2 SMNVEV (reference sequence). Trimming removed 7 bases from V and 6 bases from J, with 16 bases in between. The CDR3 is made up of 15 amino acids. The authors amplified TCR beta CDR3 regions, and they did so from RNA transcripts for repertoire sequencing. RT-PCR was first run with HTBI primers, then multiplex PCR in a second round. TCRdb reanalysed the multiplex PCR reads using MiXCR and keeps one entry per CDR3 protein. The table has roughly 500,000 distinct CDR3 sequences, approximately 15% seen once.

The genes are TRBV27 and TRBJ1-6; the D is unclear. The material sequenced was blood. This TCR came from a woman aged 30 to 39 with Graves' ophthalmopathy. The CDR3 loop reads CASNFDMKSNSPLHF. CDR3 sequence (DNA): TGTGCCAGCAACTTCGACATGAAATCTAATTCACCCCTCCACTTT.